The clone carrying this T cell receptor beta chain has at least ten counts. This entry belongs to a study of patients and donors after allogeneic stem cell transplantation. The V gene's germline CDR1 is MNHEY and CDR2 SVGAGI. Between the trimmed V and J ends, which lost 6 bases and 4 bases, there was a span of 9 bases. This CDR3 spans 12 amino acids. TCRdb reprocessed the RT-PCR reads via MiXCR and lists one record per CDR3 protein. Found here are roughly 180,000 distinct CDR3 sequences, 41% of them singletons; the top ten hold about 35%. The specimen was blood, either unsorted or a sorted T cell fraction (not recorded which). The rearrangement uses TRBV6-5 and TRBJ1-2; D is ambiguous. The TCR sequence derives from a human donor who was either an allogeneic HSCT recipient or a stem cell or donor lymphocyte infusion donor (not recorded which). It is not recorded whose cells these are; they may come from a transplant donor. CDR3 DNA: TGTGCCAGCAGCCTCCGTGGCTATGGCTACACCTTC. As protein: CASSLRGYGYTF.